The rows below give T cell receptor beta chains drawn from one sample of a study of prognosis after radiotherapy for stage I lung cancer. TCRdb independently ran MiXCR on the multiplex PCR reads; one entry per CDR3 protein. The sample consists of roughly 30,000 distinct CDR3 sequences, roughly 40% of them appearing once. The sample here was PBMCs, taken before or after stereotactic body radiation therapy (not recorded which). Receptors were obtained from a donor aged 50 or older with non-small cell lung cancer. Both conserved end residues are part of each CDR3. A D gene is named only where the DNA matches it firmly. Some rows mark clone size as missing; the rest say once, few, many or name a class of expanded clone.

length | J | size | D | V | DNA | CDR3
15 | TRBJ2-7 | . | TRBD1 | TRBV5-1 | TGCGCCAGCAGCTTCGGACAGGGGCACTCCTACGAGCAGTACTTC | CASSFGQGHSYEQYF
14 | TRBJ2-7 | . | TRBD2 | TRBV6-1 | TGTGCCAGCACTCTTTGGGGGACTAAGTACGAGCAGTACTTC | CASTLWGTKYEQYF
11 | TRBJ2-2 | medium-sized | . | TRBV30 | TGTGCCTGGAGTGTACCCGGGGAGCTGTTTTTT | CAWSVPGELFF
14 | TRBJ2-7 | . | . | TRBV6-9 | TGTGCCAGCAGTTATGTCGGTGCCTCCGACGAGCAGTACTTC | CASSYVGASDEQYF
17 | TRBJ2-1 | few | TRBD2 | TRBV12-3/TRBV12-4 | TGTGCCAGCAGTTCACCCTGGACTAGCGGGAGTAACAATGAGCAGTTCTTC | CASSSPWTSGSNNEQFF
14 | TRBJ1-2 | once | . | TRBV12-5 | TGTGCTAGTGCTCCCTCCGGGGCTAACTATGGCTACACCTTC | CASAPSGANYGYTF
15 | TRBJ1-6 | . | . | TRBV11-2 | TGTGCCAGCAGCTTAAGGGGAAAGGGGGATTTTACCCTCCACTTT | CASSLRGKGDFTLHF
17 | TRBJ2-7 | once | TRBD1 | TRBV24-1 | TGTGCCACCAGTGACCATATCTTTGACAGGGGGCGGTACGAGCAGTACTTC | CATSDHIFDRGRYEQYF
14 | TRBJ2-1 | many | . | TRBV11-2 | TGTGCCAGCAGCCAAAGGACAAACTACAATGAGCAGTTCTTC | CASSQRTNYNEQFF
11 | TRBJ2-3 | many | . | TRBV6-2/TRBV6-3 | TGTGCCAGCAGAGTGGGGACCAGGCAGTATTTT | CASRVGTRQYF
14 | TRBJ2-1 | . | TRBD2 | TRBV19 | TGTGCCAGTAGCACCGGGACTAGCGGCAATGAGCAGTTCTTC | CASSTGTSGNEQFF
15 | TRBJ2-3 | once | . | TRBV24-1 | TGTGCCACCAGTGATCGGGGACAAGGTACAGATACGCAGTATTTT | CATSDRGQGTDTQYF
15 | TRBJ2-7 | . | TRBD1 | TRBV5-8 | TGTGCCAGCAGCCTTTCCGGGACAGGGTCTTCCGAGCAGTACTTC | CASSLSGTGSSEQYF